The 10 T cell receptor beta chains reported below all come from one sample, sequenced in a study of PD-1 blockade in classical Hodgkin lymphoma. Indicated time point: cycle 4 day 1 (C4D1), after less than 7 weeks of nivolumab. Every single patient, without exception, relapsed after autologous stem cell transplantation, and brentuximab vedotin exposure varied. Out of thawed PBMCs, magnetic negative selection purified CD4+ T cells. Profiling relied on immunoSEQ multiplex PCR, and the TCRdb table lists in-frame clones only, not all of them. The repertoire holds roughly 32,000 clones, with 92% as singletons. The sequenced sample was CD4+ T cells from blood, obtained before the fourth cycle of nivolumab. These receptors all come from a human donor with classical Hodgkin lymphoma.

V and J are TRBV27 and TRBJ2-7; possible D gene TRBD1, 5 bases. The CDR3 spans 15 residues. Germline-derived CDR1 and CDR2 are MNHEY and SMNVEV (reference sequence). V lost 3 bases and J lost 0, with 12 bases in between. The CDR3 DNA reads as TGTGCCAGCAGTTTCTCCAGGGCCAGCTCCTACGAGCAGTACTTC. It encodes CASSFSRASSYEQYF.

The chain links TRBV28 to TRBJ2-7, with 11 nucleotides matching TRBD2. V shed 6 bases, J shed 2 bases, and the junction held 3 bases outside the gene matches. This CDR3 is built from 14 residues. Looked up from germline, CDR1 is MDHEN and CDR2 is SYDVKM. CDR3 DNA sequence: TGTGCCAGCAGCAGACTAGCGGGGACCTACGAGCAGTACTTC. Protein sequence: CASSRLAGTYEQYF.

The V and J genes are TRBV5-1 and TRBJ2-4; 11 bases are shared with TRBD2. Germline-derived CDR1 and CDR2 are SGHRS and YFSETQ. V lost 0 bases to trimming and J lost 5 bases; unmatched junction nucleotides: 7. This CDR3 region has 17 residues. CDR3 sequence: CASSLVHSGRAQNIQYF. CDR3 nucleotide sequence: TGCGCCAGCAGCTTGGTCCATAGCGGGAGGGCCCAAAACATTCAGTACTTC. Supplemented by reference TRBV5-1 and TRBJ2-4, the full variable domain reads KAGVTQTPRYLIKTRGQQVTLSCSPISGHRSVSWYQQTPGQGLQFLFEYFSETQRNKGNFPGRFSGRQFSNSRSEMNVSTLELGDSALYLCASSLVHSGRAQNIQYFGAGTRLSVL.

The genes are TRBV10-1 and TRBJ2-5; 7 bases line up with TRBD1. Trimming at V came to 0 bases and at J to 6 bases, leaving 7 bases not matched to a gene. There are 15 residues in the CDR3. The germline CDR1 and CDR2 sequences are WNHNN and SYGVQD (reference sequence). The CDR3 region is CASSESTGPSKTQYF. CDR3 sequence (DNA): TGCGCCAGCAGTGAGTCGACAGGGCCCTCCAAGACCCAGTACTTC.

V gene TRBV19 combines with J gene TRBJ2-3, with a tentative D call TRBD1 (6 bases). CDR3 length equals 17 residues. V lost 6 bases, J lost 2 bases, and 21 bases lay in between. Per the germline V gene, CDR1 is LNHDA and CDR2 is SQIVND (reference sequence). CDR3 in DNA: TGTGCCAGTAGCCCCAATACAGGGATTTCGCACACAGATACGCAGTATTTT. It codes for CASSPNTGISHTDTQYF.

The chain is built from TRBV19 and TRBJ1-1; possibly TRBD1 for D (5 bases). V shed 8 bases and J shed 1 base, with 17 bases lying between them. This CDR3 spans 15 amino acids. CDR1 is LNHDA and CDR2 is SQIVND in the germline V gene (reference sequence). CDR3 nucleotide sequence: TGTGCCAGTGGATCAGGAAGGGGCGAGAACACTGAAGCTTTCTTT. It specifies CASGSGRGENTEAFF.

V is TRBV7-9 and J is TRBJ2-3, with D perhaps TRBD1 (5 bases). Trimming removed 5 bases at V and 4 bases at J, with 10 bases between. The length of the CDR3 is 13 residues. Germline V lookup: CDR1 SEHNR, CDR2 FQNEAQ (reference sequence). This chain's CDR3 is CASSPKGPDTQYF. The CDR3 coding sequence is TGTGCCAGCAGCCCCAAGGGGCCAGATACGCAGTATTTT.

This clone was counted once. V gene TRBV6-6 combines with J gene TRBJ2-5; D tentatively reads TRBD1 or TRBD2 (5 bases each). V was trimmed by 8 bases and J by 2 bases, leaving 9 bases between them. There are 12 residues in the CDR3. Germline CDR1 reads MNHNY; CDR2 reads SVGAGI (reference sequence). The CDR3 spells CASGGRQETQYF. The CDR3 coding sequence is TGTGCCAGCGGGGGTAGGCAAGAGACCCAGTACTTC.

The genes are TRBV5-1 and TRBJ1-1; tentatively, D is TRBD1 (5 bases). The CDR3 sequence is 16 residues long. V dropped 4 bases and J dropped 1 base, with 17 bases sitting between them. The V gene's germline CDR1 is SGHRS and CDR2 YFSETQ. CDR3 loop: CASSRGWSGANTEAFF. The CDR3 nucleotides read TGCGCCAGCAGCCGAGGTTGGTCCGGGGCGAACACTGAAGCTTTCTTT.

The rearrangement uses TRBV30 and TRBJ2-7; 8 positions match TRBD1. With 4 bases clipped from V and 6 bases from J, the junction kept 5 bases outside the gene matches. The CDR3 consists of 12 residues. CDR1 is GTSNPN and CDR2 is SVGIG in the germline V gene (reference sequence). The CDR3: CAWKDRAFEQYF. The DNA for the CDR3 is TGTGCCTGGAAGGACAGGGCATTCGAGCAGTACTTC.